This paragraph covers one T cell receptor (beta chain) sequence. All enrollees were roughly 18 to 90 years old and from 24 US areas. The sample belongs to a study of blood T cell repertoires in COVID-19. Authors' analysis steps: Using reference gene primer amplification, nucleated cell counts were estimated. The repertoire was sequenced with immunoSEQ multiplex PCR; TCRdb's copy has only in-frame clones and lacks some. For V, J and clone size, that table is used; D and trimming come from the DNA. The data hold 190,000 or so clones, with 85% observed a single time. The CDR3 runs to 13 residues. V was cut by 2 bases and J by 11 bases, with 15 bases left in between. CDR1 is LGHNT and CDR2 is FRNRAP in the germline V gene.

The J gene is TRBJ1-1, the V gene TRBV12-5; D is undetermined. The sample was PBMCs or T cells enriched from blood (not recorded which). The sequence derives from a man aged 35 to 55 who had recovered from COVID-19. The CDR3 sequence: CASGLLMSARAFF. The DNA of the CDR3 is TGTGCTAGTGGTTTGTTAATGTCCGCGCGGGCTTTCTTT.